This TCR beta chain was documented in a study of OX40 agonist ivuxolimab in advanced cancers. Study overall: Participants, approximately 81% male, averaged 60 years of age, ranging from about 23 to 85.

Study observations and caveats: The 0.1-3.0 mg/kg partial responders had among the lowest clonal expansion. More expanded clones were seen, on average, in CD8+ T cells than in CD4+.

The method was immunoSEQ multiplex PCR; TCRdb's version includes in-frame clones alone and lacks a portion of them. The sample shows tens of thousands of clones, around four fifths of them seen only once. The CDR3 runs 13 residues. Germline V CDR1 and CDR2: GTSNPN, SVGIG (reference sequence). Trimming removed 2 bases from V and 8 bases from J, with 13 bases in between. As concerns this clone: Antigen: not known.

The sequence came from an adult with an advanced solid tumor such as melanoma, head and neck, liver or kidney cancer. The sequencing here drew on CD4+ or CD8+ T cells sorted from blood, taken in a trial of the OX40 agonist ivuxolimab. This sequence joins TRBV30 and TRBJ1-3, with D uncertain. As DNA, the CDR3 is TGTGCCTGGAGTCCAACCCCGGCACACACCATATATTTT. This sequence encodes CAWSPTPAHTIYF.